This TCR beta chain stems from a study of T-cell reconstitution after alpha-beta-depleted transplantation in children (TCRdb year 2016). For context, the study as a whole: Using TCR repertoire profiling, the study followed T-cell immune reconstitution in a quantitative way in children after TCRalphabeta/CD19-depleted allogeneic hematopoietic cell transplantation.

The treatment or condition label of this sample denotes: allogeneic hematopoietic cell transplantation with graft depleted of TCRalphabeta T cells and CD19 B cells. The children who served as transplant recipients had been given grafts of TCRalphabeta/CD19-depleted allogeneic hematopoietic cells. Trimming costs V 5 bases and J 2 bases, and their ends lie 13 bases apart. CDR3 length: 15 amino acids, cysteine to phenylalanine. The kept DNA is CDR3 alone, 45 bases in frame from the first base. The protocol used for the library was PCR. The data were produced on an Illumina HiSeq 2500. Molecular barcoding was employed in the preparation of TCR libraries, with unique molecular identifiers being used to normalize TCRbeta repertoire quantification. TCRdb handled the public reads itself, with Q25 trimming in fastp and clone calling in MiXCR, and kept productive beta chains. When rows share a CDR3 protein, they turn into one entry using the most common DNA and genes. The sample table holds about a million distinct CDR3 sequences, of which about 29% were seen once. The ten largest clones capture roughly 30% of the sample.

What the research found in general, with its limitations: About two months after transplant, the apparently early recovery of alphabetaT-cell counts reportedly depended on just several hundred clones that had expanded rapidly and came from non-depleted graft cells. Over subsequent months, a decline in hyperexpanded clone frequencies was noted, and after one year, T-cell counts and TCRbeta diversity were mostly ascribed to newly produced T cells. The high TCRbeta diversity at day 60 in some patients was ascribed to recipient T cells and intrathymic progenitors that had survived conditioning.

With respect to this clonotype: The antigen it binds to is not known. Base qualities were left out, and no much larger clone turns up one base away.

The sequence was collected from a boy under two years old who had a stem cell transplant for SCID, so the T cells may come from the graft donor. The material was PBMCs, mostly from graft donor cells, obtained 360 days after TCRalphabeta/CD19-depleted stem cell transplant. This chain joins TRBV12-3 or TRBV12-4 to TRBJ2-4; the D gene cannot be named for sure. The CDR3 protein sequence reads: CASSPGGSTKNIQYF. Here is the DNA: TGTGCCAGCAGTCCCGGTGGAAGCACCAAAAACATTCAGTACTTC.